The 27 T cell receptor beta chains below come from one sample, sequenced in a study of T-cell memory formation after mild COVID-19. TCRdb passed the 5' RACE reads through MiXCR, listing each CDR3 protein once. The table lists about 130,000 distinct CDR3 sequences, around a sixth of them singletons. What was sequenced was PBMCs or a T cell subset sorted from them (not recorded which). These receptors all stem from an adult woman who had mild COVID-19 (a few samples of this study predate the infection). Cell type and time point are not known.

The table lists this clonotype with a few counts. The chain couples TRBV29-1 to TRBJ2-1, with unresolved D. Trimming removed 4 bases from V and 6 bases from J, with 4 bases in between. This CDR3 is 10 amino acids long. The germline V gene has CDR1 SQVTM and CDR2 ANQGSEA. CDR3 in amino acids: CSVGPNEQFF. The CDR3 bases are TGCAGCGTTGGGCCCAATGAGCAGTTCTTC.

The V call is TRBV7-3, the J call TRBJ1-1; D is ambiguous. Trimming stripped 2 bases from V and 3 bases from J, with 7 bases between. The CDR3 spans 13 residues. Per germline, CDR1 SGHTA and CDR2 FQGTGA. CDR3 DNA sequence: TGTGCCAGCAGCTTAGAAGTTTACACTGAAGCTTTCTTT. This sequence encodes CASSLEVYTEAFF.

The V gene is TRBV2, the J gene TRBJ2-3; D is uncertain. Germline assignment: CDR1 SNHLY and CDR2 FYNNEI. V lost 2 bases and J lost 5, with 8 bases in between. The CDR3 runs 13 residues. The CDR3 nucleotides read TGTGCCAGCAGTGAAATGGCTGTAGATACGCAGTATTTT. Its protein product is CASSEMAVDTQYF.

The chain couples TRBV12-3 or TRBV12-4 to TRBJ2-2, with 8 bases lining up with TRBD1. With 1 base clipped from V and 0 bases from J, the junction kept 10 bases outside the gene matches. This CDR3 region has 19 residues. The CDR3 coding sequence is TGTGCCAGCAGTTTAGGTGGGACAGGCGGACTTCCGAACACCGGGGAGCTGTTTTTT. It encodes CASSLGGTGGLPNTGELFF.

The gene calls are TRBV10-3 and TRBJ2-7, with D perhaps TRBD1 (8 bases). The CDR3 contains 17 residues. Germline lookup yields CDR1 ENHRY and CDR2 SYGVKD. Trimming stripped 4 bases from V and 0 bases from J, with 19 bases between. The CDR3 DNA reads TGTGCCATCAGTGGGACAGGGAACGGCGGGAGCTCCTACGAGCAGTACTTC. It yields the protein CAISGTGNGGSSYEQYF.

This clonotype has more than one count but fewer than ten. V is TRBV12-3 or TRBV12-4 and J is TRBJ1-5; the D is unclear. The germline V and J ends were trimmed by 6 bases and 4 bases, with 10 bases remaining between them. The CDR3 has 13 amino acids. In nucleotides, the CDR3 is TGTGCCAGCAGCCATGCCAGGAATCAGCCCCAGCATTTT. Encoded protein: CASSHARNQPQHF.

The chain recombines TRBV6-4 with TRBJ2-3, with 9 bases aligning to TRBD2. The CDR3 covers 15 residues. The germline V gene has CDR1 MRHNA and CDR2 SNTAGT. The ends lost 4 bases at V and 1 base at J; junction bases unmatched: 3. CDR3 nucleotides: TGTGCCAGCAGTGGGATAGCGGGAGGCACAGATACGCAGTATTTT. It encodes CASSGIAGGTDTQYF.

This chain joins TRBV9 and TRBJ2-3; D gene uncertain. Germline V gene data show CDR1 as SGDLS and CDR2 as YYNGEE. The CDR3 runs 12 residues. Trimming took 4 bases from V and 3 from J, leaving 6 bases between them. CDR3 loop: CASSPPTDTQYF. The CDR3 DNA is TGTGCCAGCAGCCCACCTACAGATACGCAGTATTTT. Full variable domain (remainder filled in from reference TRBV9 and TRBJ2-3): DSGVTQTPKHLITATGQRVTLRCSPRSGDLSVYWYQQSLDQGLQFLIQYYNGEERAKGNILERFSAQQFPDLHSELNLSSLELGDSALYFCASSPPTDTQYFGPGTRLTVL.

The V gene is TRBV12-3 or TRBV12-4, the J gene TRBJ1-5; 9 positions agree with TRBD1. With 4 bases clipped from V and 2 bases from J, the junction kept 0 bases outside the gene matches. The CDR3 length is 14 residues. The CDR3 protein is CASSWTGGNQPQHF. The CDR3 bases are TGTGCCAGCAGTTGGACAGGGGGCAATCAGCCCCAGCATTTT.

This clonotype was detected only a few times. This chain links TRBV4-1 with TRBJ1-1, with D possibly being TRBD1 (6 bases). The CDR3 has 14 residues. V lost 4 bases and J 6 bases, leaving 15 bases between the germline ends. Germline V lookup: CDR1 MGHRA, CDR2 YSYEKL. The CDR3 nucleotides read TGCGCCAGCAGCCCGGTTGTGGGGGCCGCTGAAGCTTTCTTT. Translated: CASSPVVGAAEAFF.

V and J are TRBV4-1 and TRBJ1-1; maybe TRBD1 (5 bases). CDR3 length equals 16 residues. V lost 4 bases and J 3 bases, leaving 18 bases between the germline ends. Germline V gene lookup returns CDR1 MGHRA and CDR2 YSYEKL. CDR3 in amino acids: CASSPYGQGGDTEAFF. CDR3 bases: TGCGCCAGCAGCCCTTATGGTCAGGGCGGCGACACTGAAGCTTTCTTT.

The chain joins TRBV5-1 to TRBJ1-1; no reliable D call. V was cut by 0 bases and J by 0 bases, with 15 bases left in between. The CDR3 runs 17 residues. The germline V gene has CDR1 SGHRS and CDR2 YFSETQ. The CDR3 is CASSLAGQTLMNTEAFF. In DNA form, the CDR3 reads TGCGCCAGCAGCTTGGCAGGTCAAACTCTCATGAACACTGAAGCTTTCTTT.

The rearrangement joins TRBV4-2 to TRBJ2-1; D gene uncertain. CDR1 and CDR2 (germline): LGHNA, YNFKEQ. Trimming pared 5 bases from V and 5 bases from J, leaving 10 bases between. This CDR3 region has 13 residues. The CDR3 sequence is CASSSSIDNEQFF. The CDR3 coding sequence is TGTGCCAGCAGCTCGTCGATAGACAATGAGCAGTTCTTC.

There are a few counts of this clonotype. The V call is TRBV7-2, the J call TRBJ1-2; possibly TRBD1 for D (5 bases). Germline assignment: CDR1 SGHTA and CDR2 FQGNSA. The CDR3 length is 15 residues. The V end was cut by 3 bases, the J end by 6 bases, with 17 bases between. CDR3 coding DNA: TGTGCCAGCAGCTTGGGGCCCGGCAGGGAGGATGGCTACACCTTC. This encodes CASSLGPGREDGYTF.

V gene TRBV7-6 combines with J gene TRBJ2-2; D remains unclear. The CDR3 covers 16 residues. Per the germline V gene, CDR1 is SGHVS and CDR2 is FNYEAQ. Trimming pared 5 bases from V and 2 bases from J, leaving 15 bases between. The chain's CDR3 is CASSPFGQFNTGELFF. In DNA form, the CDR3 reads TGTGCCAGCAGCCCGTTTGGTCAGTTCAACACCGGGGAGCTGTTTTTT.

This clonotype was counted a few times. V and J are TRBV9 and TRBJ2-7; TRBD2 aligns across 12 bases. V was pared by 4 bases and J by 3 bases, with 5 bases of the junction left unmatched. Germline CDR1 reads SGDLS; CDR2 reads YYNGEE. This CDR3 is built from 15 residues. CDR3 DNA: TGTGCCAGCAGCCCAGGGACTAGCGGGTTCTACGAGCAGTACTTC. Translated, it gives CASSPGTSGFYEQYF.

The V call is TRBV2, the J call TRBJ1-4; D is uncertain. Germline-derived CDR1 and CDR2 are SNHLY and FYNNEI. V dropped 0 bases and J dropped 1 base, with 9 bases sitting between them. This CDR3 is built from 16 residues. The CDR3 protein is CASSEAFRETNEKLFF. The DNA for the CDR3 is TGTGCCAGCAGTGAAGCTTTCCGGGAAACTAATGAAAAACTGTTTTTT.

The chain uses TRBV7-3 and TRBJ2-5, with D perhaps TRBD1 or TRBD2 (5 bases each). The ends were cut back, 5 bases at V and 5 bases at J, with 12 bases in the middle. The germline CDR1 and CDR2 sequences are SGHTA and FQGTGA. The CDR3 is 13 amino acids. The CDR3 DNA is TGTGCCAGCAGCCCAAGGGACCGGGAGACCCAGTACTTC. This translates into CASSPRDRETQYF.

A few counts support this clonotype. The chain joins TRBV6-4 to TRBJ1-2, with no clear D. The CDR3 has 17 amino acids. Trimming shortened V by 7 bases and J by 0 bases, and 21 bases separated the two germline ends. Germline CDR1 reads MRHNA; CDR2 reads SNTAGT. The CDR3 reads CASTARAETLPNYGYTF. The CDR3 DNA reads TGTGCCAGCACCGCCCGGGCAGAGACGTTACCTAACTATGGCTACACCTTC.

The chain combines TRBV10-2 with TRBJ1-1; no reliable D call. The CDR3 contains 12 residues. Germline values: CDR1 WSHSY, CDR2 SAAADI. Trimming pared 5 bases from V and 4 bases from J, leaving 8 bases between. The CDR3 DNA sequence: TGCGCCAGCAGTTTTCAGTTCACTGAAGCTTTCTTT. Amino acid sequence: CASSFQFTEAFF.

This clonotype has just a few counts. This chain connects TRBV6-5 to TRBJ1-1; TRBD1 aligns across 7 bases. Unmatched junction bases numbered 4, after V lost 0 bases and J lost 9 bases. Germline V gives CDR1 MNHEY, CDR2 SVGAGI. The CDR3 spans 13 residues. The chain's CDR3 is CASSYSRQGKAFF. For the CDR3, the DNA is TGTGCCAGCAGTTACTCGCGACAGGGTAAAGCTTTCTTT.

The chain uses TRBV6-1 and TRBJ2-1; the D gene is possibly TRBD2 (5 bases). V was clipped by 5 bases and J by 9 bases, with 11 bases between them. The CDR3 consists of 12 residues. Germline-derived CDR1 and CDR2 are MNHNS and SASEGT. Written as DNA, the CDR3 is TGTGCCAGCAGTAAGATTGGACTTGAGCAGTTCTTC. It encodes CASSKIGLEQFF.

This sequence joins TRBV24-1 and TRBJ1-5; D call uncertain. The ends were cut back, 6 bases at V and 6 bases at J, with 8 bases in the middle. There are 12 residues in the CDR3. Per germline, CDR1 KGHDR and CDR2 SFDVKD. This CDR3 is CATSKGFQPQHF. Written as DNA, the CDR3 is TGTGCCACCAGTAAAGGGTTTCAGCCCCAGCATTTT.

V and J are TRBV7-6 and TRBJ2-3; D call uncertain. Per germline, CDR1 SGHVS and CDR2 FNYEAQ. There are 14 residues in the CDR3. V was cut by 0 bases and J by 2 bases, with 6 bases left in between. CDR3 residues: CASSLAATTDTQYF. Here the CDR3 DNA reads TGTGCCAGCAGCTTAGCCGCGACCACAGATACGCAGTATTTT.

The rearrangement uses TRBV20-1 and TRBJ1-1; D is unclear. Germline loops: CDR1 DFQATT, CDR2 SNEGSKA (reference sequence). Trimming removed 3 bases from V and 1 base from J, with 6 bases in between. The CDR3 length is 12 residues. This chain's CDR3 is CSARAKNTEAFF. CDR3 coding DNA: TGCAGTGCTAGGGCGAAGAACACTGAAGCTTTCTTT.

The table lists this clonotype with a few counts. This rearrangement joins TRBV7-6 to TRBJ2-7; 9 bases are a match to TRBD2. The CDR3 has 15 residues. Germline assignment: CDR1 SGHVS and CDR2 FNYEAQ. The J segment lost 4 bases and the V segment lost 1 base, leaving 5 bases of the junction unmatched. CDR3 nucleotides: TGTGCCAGCAGCTTAGAAGCGGGAGGCCATTACGAGCAGTACTTC. Encoded protein: CASSLEAGGHYEQYF.

The V and J genes are TRBV5-1 and TRBJ2-1, with unresolved D. V lost 4 bases, J lost 5 bases, and 4 bases lay in between. In germline, CDR1 is SGHRS, CDR2 YFSETQ. This CDR3 is built from 11 residues. The CDR3 nucleotides are TGCGCCAGCAGCACCGACAATGAGCAGTTCTTC. Amino acids: CASSTDNEQFF. The variable domain in full, completed from reference TRBV5-1 and TRBJ2-1, reads KAGVTQTPRYLIKTRGQQVTLSCSPISGHRSVSWYQQTPGQGLQFLFEYFSETQRNKGNFPGRFSGRQFSNSRSEMNVSTLELGDSALYLCASSTDNEQFFGPGTRLTVL.